This paragraph reports one T cell receptor beta chain. Trimming removed 7 bases from V and 5 bases from J; junction bases left unmatched: 11. Germline CDR1 is MDHEN and CDR2 is SYDVKM. This CDR3 comprises 15 residues. The data belong to a study of low-dose radiotherapy and immunotherapy resistance in tumors. Across the whole study: Each patient took aspirin at a dose of 300 mg by mouth once daily over the course of four cycles, with dosing beginning on cycle 1 day 1.

Primers targeting TRAV and TRBV primed first-strand cDNA, covering alpha and beta chains. PCR amplification of the TCRs was performed with Phusion for 20 PCR cycles, and it relied on a constant-region primer together with a V-primer adapter. A single record per CDR3 protein comes from TCRdb applying MiXCR to the reads. Of more than 50,000 distinct CDR3 sequences in the sample, less than 30% are singletons; the top ten hold 6.5% to 8%. The time point denotes: before trial treatment. Administered to the donors were nivolumab, ipilimumab, aspirin, low-dose cyclophosphamide and low-dose radiotherapy. This TCR was sampled from a male donor with rectosigmoid adenocarcinoma. Sequenced material: PBMCs, taken before treatment. The chain combines TRBV28 with TRBJ2-5, with TRBD2 matching over 9 bases. CDR3 sequence reads: CASTTTLSGSETQYF. The CDR3 bases are TGTGCCAGCACCACCACTCTTAGCGGGAGCGAGACCCAGTACTTC.